This T cell receptor beta chain was sequenced during a study of blood T cell repertoires in COVID-19. A single count supports this clone. Germline assignment: CDR1 SEHNR and CDR2 FQNEAQ (reference sequence). V was shortened by 4 bases and J by 1 base, with 10 bases between the two germline ends. The CDR3 totals 14 residues. Produced via immunoSEQ multiplex PCR; TCRdb's table is partial and in-frame only. The top ten hold 2% to 3% of the sample, which has 260,000 or so clones, around 84% seen once. The sequence was collected from a woman in her 50s who had recovered from COVID-19. Specimen: PBMCs or T cells enriched from blood (not recorded which). J is TRBJ1-1 and V is TRBV7-9; D not certain. The CDR3 here is CASSSGLKNTEAFF. The DNA of the CDR3 is TGTGCCAGCAGCTCTGGACTCAAGAACACTGAAGCTTTCTTT.